One sample yielded the 6 T cell receptor beta chains listed below, sequenced in a study of graft-versus-host responses after intestinal transplantation. Intraepithelial and lamina propria lymphocytes were isolated from graft specimens. Measured with immunoSEQ multiplex PCR; TCRdb has only the in-frame clones, and not every one. The sample lists about 7,400 clones, 68% occurring once. The sequences come from ileum tissue, collected less than 60 days after transplant. All receptors come from a human patient who received an intestinal transplant, so some T cells may come from the graft donor.

V usage is TRBV27 and J usage is TRBJ2-5; 9 nucleotides agree with TRBD1. The J segment lost 5 bases and the V segment lost 6 bases, leaving 4 bases of the junction unmatched. This CDR3 spans 13 amino acids. The V gene's germline CDR1 is MNHEY and CDR2 SMNVEV (reference sequence). The CDR3 DNA sequence: TGTGCCAGCAGACAGGGGGCTGGGGAGACCCAGTACTTC. Translation: CASRQGAGETQYF.

This clone was counted between two and nine times. The chain joins TRBV7-8 to TRBJ2-4; 7 nucleotides align to TRBD2. V shed 4 bases, J shed 6 bases, and the junction held 6 bases outside the gene matches. Germline V gives CDR1 SGHVS, CDR2 FQNEAQ. This CDR3 contains 14 residues. CDR3 region: CASSWGGGGNIQYF. Written as DNA, the CDR3 is TGTGCCAGCAGCTGGGGGGGAGGTGGAAACATTCAGTACTTC.

This clone has only a few counts. The chain has TRBV15 and TRBJ2-1, with D possibly being TRBD1 (8 bases). The CDR3 length is 17 residues. Per germline, CDR1 LNHNV and CDR2 YYDKDF (reference sequence). Trimming removed 4 bases at V and 5 bases at J, with 21 bases between. CDR3 sequence reads: CATSKLDREGFDNEQFF. The CDR3 DNA reads TGTGCCACCAGCAAACTGGACAGGGAGGGGTTTGACAATGAGCAGTTCTTC.

This chain joins TRBV20-1 and TRBJ2-5; TRBD2 aligns across 8 bases. V dropped 7 bases and J dropped 4; count of bases not matched to a gene: 2. Germline CDR1 is DFQATT and CDR2 is SNEGSKA (reference sequence). The CDR3 runs 11 residues. In DNA, the CDR3 is TGCAGTGGGGGACTAGGAGAGACCCAGTACTTC. This sequence encodes CSGGLGETQYF.

The V and J genes are TRBV19 and TRBJ2-5; TRBD2 matches at 10 bases. Germline V gene lookup returns CDR1 LNHDA and CDR2 SQIVND (reference sequence). The J segment lost 5 bases and the V segment lost 5 bases, leaving 5 bases of the junction unmatched. This CDR3 is 14 amino acids long. CDR3 DNA: TGTGCCAGTAGTCCCTTGACTAGCGGGGAGACCCAGTACTTC. This gives the protein CASSPLTSGETQYF.

V is TRBV28 and J is TRBJ1-5, with 8 bases aligning to TRBD1. Trimming took 3 bases from V and 0 from J; bases not matched to a gene: 7. The CDR3 contains 17 residues. Germline values: CDR1 MDHEN, CDR2 SYDVKM. The CDR3 nucleotides read TGTGCCAGCAGTTTGCCGGGACAGGTAATTAGCAATCAGCCCCAGCATTTT. Residues: CASSLPGQVISNQPQHF.